This entry describes one T cell receptor beta chain. What it binds is not known. CDR1 is MGHDK, CDR2 SYGVNS, per germline. This CDR3 is 13 amino acids long. V lost 4 bases to trimming and J lost 4 bases, with 10 bases between them. Combining a sample-barcoded 5' primer with a J-beta primer mix, a second PCR ran for about 7 to 11 cycles. Each CDR3 protein is one row after TCRdb ran MiXCR on the 5' RACE reads. The profile shows around 710,000 distinct CDR3 sequences, approximately 43% of them singletons. This entry comes from a study of blood T cells in healthy people across ages. Study-level points and caveats: In the absence of known donor CMV status, changes in expanded clonotypes were possibly confounded. Fewer expanded clones and more diversity marked long-lived versus aged donors.

The receptor comes from a woman aged 60-70 years in good health. The sample comprised blood. The rearrangement joins TRBV25-1 to TRBJ2-5; D gene unclear. Here the CDR3 reads CASSGLGTETQYF. The CDR3 DNA follows: TGTGCCAGCAGTGGGCTTGGAACAGAGACCCAGTACTTC.